Listed here are 18 T cell receptor beta chains from one sample, sequenced in a study of blood T cell repertoires in COVID-19. Produced via immunoSEQ multiplex PCR; TCRdb's table is partial and in-frame only. Here the sample spans around 320,000 clones, around 90% being singletons. The sequencing input was PBMCs or T cells enriched from blood (not recorded which). The source of these receptors is a woman aged 18-29 years with acute COVID-19.

J is TRBJ1-2 and V is TRBV19; 8 bases line up with TRBD1. The CDR3 extends over 14 amino acids. The trim removed 5 bases at V and 7 bases at J, leaving 9 bases unmatched. CDR1 and CDR2 from the germline V gene are LNHDA and SQIVND (reference sequence). CDR3 nucleotide sequence: TGTGCCAGTAGTTCTCCGGACAGGGCTAGTGGCTACACCTTC. This encodes CASSSPDRASGYTF.

The V and J genes are TRBV27 and TRBJ1-1, with TRBD1 as a possible D gene (6 bases). With 5 bases removed from V and 3 bases from J, the gap between germline ends came to 16 bases. CDR3 length: 15 residues. Germline-derived CDR1 and CDR2 are MNHEY and SMNVEV (reference sequence). CDR3 residues: CASSIERTAYTEAFF. CDR3 DNA: TGTGCCAGCAGTATCGAACGGACAGCTTACACTGAAGCTTTCTTT.

This chain links TRBV28 with TRBJ1-4; D is unclear. Trimming shortened V by 8 bases and J by 4 bases, and 11 bases separated the two germline ends. Germline values: CDR1 MDHEN, CDR2 SYDVKM. The CDR3 spans 13 residues. This chain's CDR3 is CASRGRLNEKLFF. The CDR3 DNA reads TGTGCCAGCCGGGGAAGGCTTAATGAAAAACTGTTTTTT.

The gene calls are TRBV6-4 and TRBJ1-1; no reliable D call. V lost 3 bases and J lost 2, with 7 bases in between. Germline CDR1 reads MRHNA; CDR2 reads SNTAGT. This CDR3 contains 13 residues. The CDR3 sequence: CASSEFVNTEAFF. CDR3 nucleotides: TGTGCCAGCAGTGAATTCGTAAACACTGAAGCTTTCTTT.

The chain combines TRBV28 with TRBJ1-4, with TRBD1 matching over 8 bases. V was pared by 5 bases and J by 4 bases, with 9 bases of the junction left unmatched. The CDR3 sequence is 16 residues long. In germline, CDR1 is MDHEN, CDR2 SYDVKM. The CDR3 protein is CASSIGQGILNEKLFF. The DNA of the CDR3 is TGTGCCAGCAGTATAGGACAGGGAATACTTAATGAAAAACTGTTTTTT. Full variable domain (remainder filled in from reference TRBV28 and TRBJ1-4): DVKVTQSSRYLVKRTGEKVFLECVQDMDHENMFWYRQDPGLGLRLIYFSYDVKMKEKGDIPEGYSVSREKKERFSLILESASTNQTSMYLCASSIGQGILNEKLFFGSGTQLSVL.

The V and J genes are TRBV2 and TRBJ2-1, with 10 bases that match TRBD1. Germline CDR1 is SNHLY and CDR2 is FYNNEI. J lost 4 bases, V lost 5 bases, and 14 bases had no gene match. There are 18 residues in the CDR3. CDR3 DNA: TGTGCCAGCAGTAACCCCCGGGACAGGGGATTATATTACAATGAGCAGTTCTTC. Translating gives CASSNPRDRGLYYNEQFF.

This clone was detected a few times. The chain couples TRBV28 to TRBJ2-2, with D hard to call. Trimming left V 8 bases short and J 5 bases short, with 12 bases between. This CDR3 comprises 13 residues. From germline, CDR1 is MDHEN and CDR2 SYDVKM. In DNA form, the CDR3 reads TGTGCCAGCGCCTCCAGGCAGACCGGGGAGCTGTTTTTT. It specifies CASASRQTGELFF.

This sequence joins TRBV4-2 and TRBJ2-7; possible D gene TRBD2, 7 bases. The CDR3 totals 16 residues. Germline CDR1 is LGHNA and CDR2 is YNFKEQ. The germline V and J ends were trimmed by 0 bases and 5 bases, with 17 bases remaining between them. This CDR3 is CASSQDEGEGLDEQYF. The CDR3 coding sequence is TGTGCCAGCAGCCAAGATGAGGGGGAGGGCCTAGACGAGCAGTACTTC.

The chain employs TRBV28 and TRBJ1-2; D call uncertain. Germline V gives CDR1 MDHEN, CDR2 SYDVKM. The CDR3 has 13 residues. V lost 6 bases, J lost 4 bases, and 12 bases lay in between. CDR3 residues: CASSDGILYGYTF. CDR3 bases: TGTGCCAGCAGCGACGGGATTCTCTATGGCTACACCTTC.

This chain joins TRBV10-3 and TRBJ1-4; 8 nucleotides match TRBD1. The ends lost 3 bases at V and 10 bases at J; junction bases unmatched: 1. Germline V gene data show CDR1 as ENHRY and CDR2 as SYGVKD. The CDR3 is made up of 12 amino acids. In DNA form, the CDR3 reads TGTGCCATCAGTGACGGACAGGGAAAACTGTTTTTT. It is translated as CAISDGQGKLFF.

J is TRBJ2-5 and V is TRBV11-2; 9 bases line up with TRBD2. J was trimmed by 5 bases and V by 0 bases; bases with no gene match: 7. This CDR3 is built from 16 residues. Germline-derived CDR1 and CDR2 are SGHAT and FQNNGV. Here the CDR3 reads CASSLERAGGGETQYF. The DNA for the CDR3 is TGTGCCAGCAGCTTAGAGAGAGCGGGAGGTGGGGAGACCCAGTACTTC.

CDR3 in DNA: TGTGCCAGCAGCCAACCCGGGACAGGGAGCTCCTACGAGCAGTACTTC. Amino acid sequence: CASSQPGTGSSYEQYF. The chain carries TRBV11-2 and TRBJ2-7; 9 bases line up with TRBD1. Germline V gene sequence: CDR1 SGHAT, CDR2 FQNNGV. With V trimmed by 5 bases and J by 0 bases, 8 bases remained unmatched. The CDR3 runs 16 residues.

The V and J genes are TRBV7-3 and TRBJ2-1; D is unclear. CDR1 is SGHTA and CDR2 is FQGTGA in the germline V gene. The CDR3 totals 16 residues. V lost 0 bases to trimming and J lost 0 bases, with 9 bases between them. The CDR3 coding sequence is TGTGCCAGCAGCTTAACTCCGACAACCTCCTACAATGAGCAGTTCTTC. The encoded protein is CASSLTPTTSYNEQFF.

This chain connects TRBV6-2 or TRBV6-3 to TRBJ1-1, with D uncertain. The germline V gene encodes CDR1 MNHEY and CDR2 SVGEGT. The CDR3 length is 16 residues. V lost 1 base to trimming and J lost 3 bases, with 15 bases between them. CDR3 in amino acids: CASSYLKNRGYTEAFF. DNA for the CDR3: TGTGCCAGCAGTTACTTGAAAAACAGAGGGTACACTGAAGCTTTCTTT.

This clone was observed a handful of times. This rearrangement joins TRBV28 to TRBJ1-1; the match to TRBD1 covers 8 bases. Germline loops: CDR1 MDHEN, CDR2 SYDVKM. CDR3 length: 17 amino acids. The V and J ends lost 4 bases and 1 base, in that order; junction bases with no gene match: 11. CDR3: CASSSESGGIGNTEAFF. The CDR3 DNA sequence: TGTGCCAGCAGTTCTGAGTCAGGGGGCATTGGGAACACTGAAGCTTTCTTT.

The chain couples TRBV11-3 to TRBJ1-1, with D unclear. Germline CDR1 is SGHNT and CDR2 is YENEEA. This CDR3 region has 15 residues. Trimming stripped 3 bases from V and 1 base from J, with 12 bases between. The CDR3 region has the DNA TGTGCCAGCAGCTTCGAGGTGGTCTCGAACACTGAAGCTTTCTTT. It translates to CASSFEVVSNTEAFF.

The V call is TRBV11-3, the J call TRBJ2-7, with 10 bases matching TRBD2. V trimming: 0 bases; J trimming: 7 bases; junction bases outside the gene matches: 3. Germline-derived CDR1 and CDR2 are SGHNT and YENEEA. There are 14 residues in the CDR3. The CDR3: CASSLEKREGEQYF. CDR3 DNA: TGTGCCAGCAGCTTAGAGAAGCGGGAGGGAGAGCAGTACTTC.

CDR3 sequence reads: CASSQVVSREDEQFF. The CDR3, as DNA: TGTGCCAGCAGCCAAGTAGTTAGTAGGGAGGATGAGCAGTTCTTC. The chain couples TRBV14 to TRBJ2-1; tentatively, D is TRBD2 (6 bases). Germline V gene lookup returns CDR1 SGHDN and CDR2 FVKESK. The ends were cut back, 1 base at V and 8 bases at J, with 15 bases in the middle. The CDR3 has 15 residues. Looking up the rest from reference TRBV14 and TRBJ2-1 gives the full variable domain: EAGVTQFPSHSVIEKGQTVTLRCDPISGHDNLYWYRRVMGKEIKFLLHFVKESKQDESGMPNNRFLAERTGGTYSTLKVQPAELEDSGVYFCASSQVVSREDEQFFGPGTRLTVL.